Presented here are 14 T cell receptor beta chains from one specimen sequenced in a study of blood T cell repertoires in COVID-19. TCRdb's copy holds only in-frame clones and misses some; the assay was immunoSEQ multiplex PCR. This table holds roughly 200,000 clones, 88% found once. The sequenced sample was peripheral blood. The origin of the receptors is a man between 18 and 29 years old with active or convalescent COVID-19.

This chain joins TRBV11-2 and TRBJ2-7, with TRBD1 matching over 7 bases. Germline CDR1 reads SGHAT; CDR2 reads FQNNGV. The ends lost 1 base at V and 4 bases at J; junction bases unmatched: 7. The CDR3 length is 15 residues. The CDR3: CASSLGRGGGYEQYF. CDR3 bases: TGTGCCAGCAGCTTAGGTAGAGGGGGCGGTTACGAGCAGTACTTC. Full variable domain (rest looked up from reference TRBV11-2 and TRBJ2-7): EAGVAQSPRYKIIEKRQSVAFWCNPISGHATLYWYQQILGQGPKLLIQFQNNGVVDDSQLPKDRFSAERLKGVDSTLKIQPAKLEDSAVYLCASSLGRGGGYEQYFGPGTRLTVT.

For the CDR3, the DNA is TGTGCCAGCAGTGGGCAGGGGGGACCCCGAACCACAGATACGCAGTATTTT. It yields the protein CASSGQGGPRTTDTQYF. This chain connects TRBV6-1 to TRBJ2-3, with D perhaps TRBD1 (7 bases). Germline V gene sequence: CDR1 MNHNS, CDR2 SASEGT. V lost 4 bases to trimming and J lost 2 bases, with 19 bases between them. The CDR3 length is 17 residues.

V is TRBV3-1 (or the pseudogene TRBV3-2) and J is TRBJ2-7; D not resolved. CDR1 LGHDT and CDR2 YNNKEL come from the germline V gene (reference sequence). Trimming took off 4 bases at V and 3 bases at J, with 13 bases between the two ends. The CDR3 contains 14 residues. DNA for the CDR3: TGTGCCAGCAGCCCCATGGTGGCCATCTACGAGCAGTACTTC. Translating it yields CASSPMVAIYEQYF.

This chain links TRBV10-3 with TRBJ1-2; the match to TRBD1 covers 7 bases. V dropped 3 bases and J dropped 0; count of bases not matched to a gene: 1. The germline V gene has CDR1 ENHRY and CDR2 SYGVKD. The CDR3 consists of 14 residues. CDR3 DNA sequence: TGTGCCATCAGTGATGGACAGGCTAACTATGGCTACACCTTC. It yields the protein CAISDGQANYGYTF.

The gene calls are TRBV2 and TRBJ2-1, with 7 bases that match TRBD2. Germline CDR1 and CDR2: SNHLY and FYNNEI. The V and J ends lost 8 bases and 3 bases, in that order; junction bases with no gene match: 4. This CDR3 is built from 13 residues. In DNA form, the CDR3 reads TGTGCCAGCGTAGCGGGTGGCTACAATGAGCAGTTCTTC. Amino acids: CASVAGGYNEQFF.

This rearrangement joins TRBV5-1 to TRBJ2-7; D is unclear. CDR1 is SGHRS and CDR2 is YFSETQ in the germline V gene. V lost 0 bases, J lost 2 bases, and 9 bases lay in between. This CDR3 comprises 14 residues. The CDR3 nucleotides are TGCGCCAGCAGCTTGGGAAGGCTAGCCTACGAGCAGTACTTC. It encodes CASSLGRLAYEQYF.

The DNA for the CDR3 is TGCGCCAGCAAAGTTGTAGCAGAGAACACTGAAGCTTTCTTT. As protein: CASKVVAENTEAFF. The V call is TRBV5-1, the J call TRBJ1-1; D call uncertain. Trimming took off 6 bases at V and 1 base at J, with 13 bases between the two ends. The CDR3 has 14 residues. Germline values: CDR1 SGHRS, CDR2 YFSETQ. Supplemented by reference TRBV5-1 and TRBJ1-1, the full variable domain reads KAGVTQTPRYLIKTRGQQVTLSCSPISGHRSVSWYQQTPGQGLQFLFEYFSETQRNKGNFPGRFSGRQFSNSRSEMNVSTLELGDSALYLCASKVVAENTEAFFGQGTRLTVV.

The count of this clone is one. This chain joins TRBV2 and TRBJ2-7, with D uncertain. This CDR3 has 11 residues. Germline V lookup: CDR1 SNHLY, CDR2 FYNNEI. Trimming removed 4 bases at V and 6 bases at J, with 7 bases between. CDR3 nucleotide sequence: TGTGCCAGCAGTGGTACGGGCGAGCAGTACTTC. It specifies CASSGTGEQYF.

The table lists this clone with a count of one. The V gene is TRBV29-1, the J gene TRBJ2-2; possibly TRBD2 for D (6 bases). The CDR3 has 12 residues. The germline V gene encodes CDR1 SQVTM and CDR2 ANQGSEA. Trimming left V 3 bases short and J 6 bases short, with 8 bases between. The CDR3 bases are TGCAGCGTTGACGCGGGGCCCGGGGAGCTGTTTTTT. Translating it yields CSVDAGPGELFF.

The V call is TRBV2, the J call TRBJ1-5; 10 nucleotides match TRBD1. Germline V gene lookup returns CDR1 SNHLY and CDR2 FYNNEI. The ends lost 2 bases at V and 7 bases at J; junction bases unmatched: 20. This CDR3 region has 20 residues. CDR3 sequence (DNA): TGTGCCAGCAGTGAAAGGGGGACAGTCGGTGTGGGGACAGGGGTACAGCCCCAGCATTTT. This codes for CASSERGTVGVGTGVQPQHF. Supplemented by reference TRBV2 and TRBJ1-5, the full variable domain reads EPEVTQTPSHQVTQMGQEVILRCVPISNHLYFYWYRQILGQKVEFLVSFYNNEISEKSEIFDDQFSVERPDGSNFTLKIRSTKLEDSAMYFCASSERGTVGVGTGVQPQHFGDGTRLSIL.

The chain has TRBV27 and TRBJ1-5; 11 positions match TRBD1. Germline-derived CDR1 and CDR2 are MNHEY and SMNVEV (reference sequence). There are 16 residues in the CDR3. J was trimmed by 6 bases and V by 0 bases; bases with no gene match: 4. Written as DNA, the CDR3 is TGTGCCAGCAGTTTATCTGGGACAGGGGGGATTCAGCCCCAGCATTTT. Translated: CASSLSGTGGIQPQHF.

The CDR3 loop reads CASSPEASGRNYGTDTQYF. The CDR3 DNA follows: TGTGCCAGCAGCCCAGAGGCCAGCGGGAGAAATTACGGCACAGATACGCAGTATTTT. The chain employs TRBV7-9 and TRBJ2-3; 8 bases map to TRBD2. V lost 5 bases to trimming and J lost 1 base; unmatched junction nucleotides: 17. The CDR3 loop spans 19 amino acids. Germline V lookup: CDR1 SEHNR, CDR2 FQNEAQ (reference sequence).

The gene calls are TRBV10-1 and TRBJ2-7; perhaps TRBD1 as D (6 bases). Trimming shortened V by 3 bases and J by 6 bases, and 12 bases separated the two germline ends. CDR3 length equals 13 residues. Germline CDR1 reads WNHNN; CDR2 reads SYGVQD (reference sequence). The CDR3 nucleotides are TGCGCCAGCAGTGAACAGGGCTCCCTCGAGCAGTACTTC. It codes for CASSEQGSLEQYF.

The V call is TRBV28, the J call TRBJ1-1, with D perhaps TRBD1 (5 bases). This CDR3 has 14 amino acids. The germline V gene has CDR1 MDHEN and CDR2 SYDVKM. Trimming stripped 3 bases from V and 4 bases from J, with 12 bases between. Written as DNA, the CDR3 is TGTGCCAGCAGTTTGGCCGGGGGGGTCACTGAAGCTTTCTTT. This sequence encodes CASSLAGGVTEAFF.